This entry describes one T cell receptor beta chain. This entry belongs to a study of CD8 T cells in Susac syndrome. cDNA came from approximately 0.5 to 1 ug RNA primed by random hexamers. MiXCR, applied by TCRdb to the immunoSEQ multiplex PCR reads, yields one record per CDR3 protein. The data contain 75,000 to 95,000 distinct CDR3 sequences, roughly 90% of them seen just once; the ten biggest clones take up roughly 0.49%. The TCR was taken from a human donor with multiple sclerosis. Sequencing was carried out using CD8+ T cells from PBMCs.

This CDR3 reads CASSHTGGDPDGYTF. The CDR3 DNA is TGTGCCAGCAGCCACACAGGGGGCGACCCTGATGGCTACACCTTC. J is TRBJ1-2 and V is TRBV4-2; the match to TRBD1 covers 9 bases. The V gene's germline CDR1 is LGHNA and CDR2 YNFKEQ. V shed 3 bases, J shed 6 bases, and the junction held 8 bases outside the gene matches. The length of the CDR3 is 15 residues.